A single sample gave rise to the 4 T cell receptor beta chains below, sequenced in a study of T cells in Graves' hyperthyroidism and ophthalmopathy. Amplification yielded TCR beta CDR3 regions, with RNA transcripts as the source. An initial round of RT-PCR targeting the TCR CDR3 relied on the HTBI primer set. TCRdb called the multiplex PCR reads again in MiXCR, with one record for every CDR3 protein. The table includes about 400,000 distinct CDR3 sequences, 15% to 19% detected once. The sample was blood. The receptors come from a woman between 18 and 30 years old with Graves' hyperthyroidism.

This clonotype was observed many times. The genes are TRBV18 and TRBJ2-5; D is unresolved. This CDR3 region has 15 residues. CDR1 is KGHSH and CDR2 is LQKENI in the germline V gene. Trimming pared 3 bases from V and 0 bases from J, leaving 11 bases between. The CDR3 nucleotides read TGTGCCAGCTCACCTCTTGATGGCTACCAAGAGACCCAGTACTTC. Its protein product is CASSPLDGYQETQYF. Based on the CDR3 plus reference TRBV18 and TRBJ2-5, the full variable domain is NAGVMQNPRHLVRRRGQEARLRCSPMKGHSHVYWYRQLPEEGLKFMVYLQKENIIDESGMPKERFSAEFPKEGPSILRIQQVVRGDSAAYFCASSPLDGYQETQYFGPGTRLLVL.

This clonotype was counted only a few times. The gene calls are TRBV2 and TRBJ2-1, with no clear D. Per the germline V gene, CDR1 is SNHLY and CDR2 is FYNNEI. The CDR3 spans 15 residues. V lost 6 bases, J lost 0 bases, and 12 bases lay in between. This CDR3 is CASSLSEISYNEQFF. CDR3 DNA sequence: TGTGCCAGCAGCCTCTCAGAGATCTCCTACAATGAGCAGTTCTTC.

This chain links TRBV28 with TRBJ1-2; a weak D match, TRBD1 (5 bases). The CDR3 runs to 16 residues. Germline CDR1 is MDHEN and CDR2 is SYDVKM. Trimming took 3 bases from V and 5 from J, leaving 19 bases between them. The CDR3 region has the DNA TGTGCCAGCAGTTTTTTTCCATCGGGGGAAGGGTATGGCTACACCTTC. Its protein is CASSFFPSGEGYGYTF.

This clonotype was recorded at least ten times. Written as DNA, the CDR3 is TGTGCCAGCAGTGAAGAGTGGCGGCGCACAGATACGCAGTATTTT. Its protein product is CASSEEWRRTDTQYF. The V call is TRBV2, the J call TRBJ2-3; D is unclear. Trimming removed 1 base at V and 1 base at J, with 9 bases between. Germline loops: CDR1 SNHLY, CDR2 FYNNEI. The CDR3 sequence is 15 residues long.